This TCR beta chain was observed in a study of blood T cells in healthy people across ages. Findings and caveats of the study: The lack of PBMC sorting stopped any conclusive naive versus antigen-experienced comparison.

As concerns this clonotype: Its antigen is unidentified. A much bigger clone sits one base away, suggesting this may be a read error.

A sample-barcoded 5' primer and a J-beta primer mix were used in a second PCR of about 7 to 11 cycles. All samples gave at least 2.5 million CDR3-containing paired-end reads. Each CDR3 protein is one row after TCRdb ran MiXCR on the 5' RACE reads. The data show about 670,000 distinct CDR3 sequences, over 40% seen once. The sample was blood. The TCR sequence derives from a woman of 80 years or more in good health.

In DNA form, the CDR3 reads TGCGCCAGCAGCTCGGGACAGAACACGATAAACAATAAGCAGTTCTTC. Translation: CASSSGQNTINNKQFF. The rearrangement uses TRBV5-1 and TRBJ2-1; 7 bases are a match to TRBD1. Germline V gene data show CDR1 as SGHRS and CDR2 as YFSETQ. CDR3 length: 16 amino acids.